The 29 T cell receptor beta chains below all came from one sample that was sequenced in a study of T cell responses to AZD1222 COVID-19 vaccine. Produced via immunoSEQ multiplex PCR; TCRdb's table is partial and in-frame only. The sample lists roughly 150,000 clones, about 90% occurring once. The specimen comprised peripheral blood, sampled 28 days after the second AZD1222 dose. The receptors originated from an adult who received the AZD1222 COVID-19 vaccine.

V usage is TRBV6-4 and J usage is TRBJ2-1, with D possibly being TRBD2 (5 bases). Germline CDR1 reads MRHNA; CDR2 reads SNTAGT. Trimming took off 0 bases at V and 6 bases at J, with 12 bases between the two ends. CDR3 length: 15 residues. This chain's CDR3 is CASSDSSDGSNEQFF. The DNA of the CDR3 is TGTGCCAGCAGTGACTCTAGCGACGGAAGCAATGAGCAGTTCTTC.

CDR3 amino acids: CASSQLGFGYGYTF. The CDR3 DNA reads TGTGCCAGCAGCCAACTTGGTTTTGGGTATGGCTACACCTTC. The chain combines TRBV3-1 (or the pseudogene TRBV3-2) with TRBJ1-2; no reliable D call. Germline CDR1 is LGHDT and CDR2 is YNNKEL (reference sequence). The CDR3 contains 14 residues. Trimming removed 2 bases from V and 5 bases from J, with 12 bases in between.

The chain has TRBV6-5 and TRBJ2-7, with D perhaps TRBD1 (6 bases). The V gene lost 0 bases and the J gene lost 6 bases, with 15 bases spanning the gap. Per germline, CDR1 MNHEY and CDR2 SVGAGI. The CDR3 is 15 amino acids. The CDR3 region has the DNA TGTGCCAGCAGTTACTCAAGGGGGAACACCGGCGAGCAGTACTTC. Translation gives CASSYSRGNTGEQYF.

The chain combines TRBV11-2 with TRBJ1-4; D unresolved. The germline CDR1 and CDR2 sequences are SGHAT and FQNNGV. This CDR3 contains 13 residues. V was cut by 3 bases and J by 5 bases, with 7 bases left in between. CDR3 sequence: CASSFIENEKLFF. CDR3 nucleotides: TGTGCCAGCAGCTTTATAGAGAATGAAAAACTGTTTTTT.

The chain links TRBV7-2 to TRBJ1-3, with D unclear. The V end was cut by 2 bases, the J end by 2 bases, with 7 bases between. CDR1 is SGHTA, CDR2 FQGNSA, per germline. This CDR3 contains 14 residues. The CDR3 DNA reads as TGTGCCAGCAGCTTAATAGGTACTGGAAACACCATATATTTT. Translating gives CASSLIGTGNTIYF.

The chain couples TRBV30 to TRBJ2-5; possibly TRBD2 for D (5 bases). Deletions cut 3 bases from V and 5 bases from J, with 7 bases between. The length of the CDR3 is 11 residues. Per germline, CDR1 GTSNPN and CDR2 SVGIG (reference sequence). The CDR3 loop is CAWSGKETQYF. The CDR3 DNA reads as TGTGCCTGGAGCGGGAAGGAGACCCAGTACTTC.

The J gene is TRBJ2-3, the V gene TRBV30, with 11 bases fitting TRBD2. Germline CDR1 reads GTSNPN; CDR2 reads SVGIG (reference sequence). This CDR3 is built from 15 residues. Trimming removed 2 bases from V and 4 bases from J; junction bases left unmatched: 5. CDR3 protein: CAWSSLAGVADTQYF. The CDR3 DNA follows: TGTGCCTGGAGTTCACTAGCGGGAGTGGCAGATACGCAGTATTTT.

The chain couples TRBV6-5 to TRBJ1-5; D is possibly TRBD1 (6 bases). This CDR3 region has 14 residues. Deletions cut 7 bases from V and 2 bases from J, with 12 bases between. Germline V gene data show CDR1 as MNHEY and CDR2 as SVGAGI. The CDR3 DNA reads TGTGCCAGCAACGTAGGGGGGCGCAATCAGCCCCAGCATTTT. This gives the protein CASNVGGRNQPQHF.

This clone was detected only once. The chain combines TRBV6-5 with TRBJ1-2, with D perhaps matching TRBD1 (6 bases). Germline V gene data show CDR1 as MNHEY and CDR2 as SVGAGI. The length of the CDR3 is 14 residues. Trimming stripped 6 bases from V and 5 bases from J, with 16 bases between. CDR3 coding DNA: TGTGCCAGCAGGCTATTACAGGGTTTATATGGCTACACCTTC. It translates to CASRLLQGLYGYTF.

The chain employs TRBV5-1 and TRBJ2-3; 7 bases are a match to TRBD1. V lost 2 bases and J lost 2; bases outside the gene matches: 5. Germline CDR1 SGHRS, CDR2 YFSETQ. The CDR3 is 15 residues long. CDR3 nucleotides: TGCGCCAGCAGCTTCCGACAGGGAAACACAGATACGCAGTATTTT. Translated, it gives CASSFRQGNTDTQYF.

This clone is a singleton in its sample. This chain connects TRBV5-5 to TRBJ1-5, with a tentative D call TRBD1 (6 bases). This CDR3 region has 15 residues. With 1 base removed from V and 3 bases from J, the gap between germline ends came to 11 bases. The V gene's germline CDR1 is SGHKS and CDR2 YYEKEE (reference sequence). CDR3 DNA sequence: TGTGCCAGCAGCTTGTGGAACAGGGACAATCAGCCCCAGCATTTT. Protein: CASSLWNRDNQPQHF.

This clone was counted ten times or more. DNA of the CDR3: TGTGCCAGCAGCAGTAGGATAAGTGTCGGTGCTGAAGCTTTCTTT. This encodes CASSSRISVGAEAFF. The chain is built from TRBV28 and TRBJ1-1, with D unresolved. The germline V gene encodes CDR1 MDHEN and CDR2 SYDVKM. This CDR3 is 15 amino acids long. V was cut by 6 bases and J by 6 bases, with 20 bases left in between.

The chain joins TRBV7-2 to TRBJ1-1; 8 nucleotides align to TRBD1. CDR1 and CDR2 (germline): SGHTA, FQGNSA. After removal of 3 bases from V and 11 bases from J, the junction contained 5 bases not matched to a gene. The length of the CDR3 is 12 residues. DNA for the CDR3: TGTGCCAGCAGCTTTTACAGGGGGGTGGCTTTCTTT. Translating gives CASSFYRGVAFF.

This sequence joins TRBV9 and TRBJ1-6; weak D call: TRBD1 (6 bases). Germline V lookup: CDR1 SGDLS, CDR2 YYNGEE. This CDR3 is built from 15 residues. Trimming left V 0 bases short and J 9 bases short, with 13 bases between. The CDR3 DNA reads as TGTGCCAGCAGCGTAGACGGTCGGGGGCGTTCACCCCTCCACTTT. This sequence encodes CASSVDGRGRSPLHF.

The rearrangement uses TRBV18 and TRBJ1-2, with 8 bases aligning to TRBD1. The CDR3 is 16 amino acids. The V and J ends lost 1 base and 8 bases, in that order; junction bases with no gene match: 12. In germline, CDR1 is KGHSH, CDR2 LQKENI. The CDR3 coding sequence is TGTGCCAGCTCACCACAAGGACAGGGTTTGACTGGGGGCTACACCTTC. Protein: CASSPQGQGLTGGYTF.

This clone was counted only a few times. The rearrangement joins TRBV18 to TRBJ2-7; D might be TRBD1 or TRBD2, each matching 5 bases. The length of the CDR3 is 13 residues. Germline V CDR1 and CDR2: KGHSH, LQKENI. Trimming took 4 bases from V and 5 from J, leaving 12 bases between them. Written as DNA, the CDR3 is TGTGCCAGCTCACTCCGGGACGCAGACGAGCAGTACTTC. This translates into CASSLRDADEQYF.

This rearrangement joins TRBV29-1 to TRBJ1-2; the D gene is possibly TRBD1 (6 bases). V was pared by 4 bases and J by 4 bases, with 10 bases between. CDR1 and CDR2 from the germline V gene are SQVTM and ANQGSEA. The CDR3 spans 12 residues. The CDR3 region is CSVVTGPYGYTF. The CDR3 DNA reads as TGCAGCGTTGTGACAGGACCCTATGGCTACACCTTC.

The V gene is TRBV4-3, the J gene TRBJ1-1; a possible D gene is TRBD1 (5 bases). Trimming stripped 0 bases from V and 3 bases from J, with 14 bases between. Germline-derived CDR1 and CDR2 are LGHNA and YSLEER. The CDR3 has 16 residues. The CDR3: CASSQDRRGPDTEAFF. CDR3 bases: TGCGCCAGCAGCCAAGACCGACGGGGCCCGGACACTGAAGCTTTCTTT.

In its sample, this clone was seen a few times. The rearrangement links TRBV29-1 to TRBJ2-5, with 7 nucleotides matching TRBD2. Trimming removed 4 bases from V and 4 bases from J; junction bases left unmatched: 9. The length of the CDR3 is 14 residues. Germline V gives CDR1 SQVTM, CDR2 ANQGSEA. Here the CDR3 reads CSVGYGGTGETQYF. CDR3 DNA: TGCAGCGTTGGCTACGGGGGGACGGGAGAGACCCAGTACTTC.

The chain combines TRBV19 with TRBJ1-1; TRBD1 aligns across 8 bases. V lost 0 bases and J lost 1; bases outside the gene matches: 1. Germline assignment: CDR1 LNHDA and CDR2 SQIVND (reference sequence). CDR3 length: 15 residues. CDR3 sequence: CASSIEDRGNTEAFF. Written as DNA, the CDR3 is TGTGCCAGTAGTATAGAAGACAGGGGGAACACTGAAGCTTTCTTT.

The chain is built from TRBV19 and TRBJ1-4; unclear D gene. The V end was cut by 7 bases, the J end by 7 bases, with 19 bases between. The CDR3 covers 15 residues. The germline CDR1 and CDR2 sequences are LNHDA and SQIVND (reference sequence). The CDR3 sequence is CASTLRHQAGEKLFF. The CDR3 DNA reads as TGTGCCAGTACCCTAAGGCACCAGGCCGGTGAAAAACTGTTTTTT.

The CDR3: CASSVRGAEGLSGNTIYF. The CDR3 DNA sequence: TGTGCCAGCAGCGTAAGAGGGGCGGAGGGCCTATCTGGAAACACCATATATTTT. V usage is TRBV9 and J usage is TRBJ1-3, with a possible D match to TRBD1 (5 bases). The V end was cut by 1 base, the J end by 1 base, with 18 bases between. Looked up from germline, CDR1 is SGDLS and CDR2 is YYNGEE. The CDR3 is 18 amino acids.

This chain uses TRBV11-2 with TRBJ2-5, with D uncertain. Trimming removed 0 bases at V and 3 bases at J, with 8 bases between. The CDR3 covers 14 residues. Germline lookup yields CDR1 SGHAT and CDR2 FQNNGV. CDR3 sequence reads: CASSLDGDKETQYF. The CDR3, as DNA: TGTGCCAGCAGCTTAGATGGAGACAAAGAGACCCAGTACTTC.

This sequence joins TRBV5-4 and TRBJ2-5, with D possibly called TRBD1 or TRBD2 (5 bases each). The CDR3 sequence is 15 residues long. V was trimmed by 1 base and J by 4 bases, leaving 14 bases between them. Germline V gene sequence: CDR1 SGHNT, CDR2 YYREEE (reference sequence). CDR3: CASSLWQGVRETQYF. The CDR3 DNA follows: TGTGCCAGCAGCTTGTGGCAGGGAGTGAGAGAGACCCAGTACTTC.

DNA of the CDR3: TGTGCCAGCAGACGGACAGGGAGCTCCTACGAGCAGTACTTC. Amino acid sequence: CASRRTGSSYEQYF. The J gene is TRBJ2-7, the V gene TRBV6-4, with 8 bases matching TRBD1. Germline CDR1 reads MRHNA; CDR2 reads SNTAGT. The CDR3 consists of 14 residues. J gave up 0 bases and V 6 bases, and 4 bases lay outside the gene matches.

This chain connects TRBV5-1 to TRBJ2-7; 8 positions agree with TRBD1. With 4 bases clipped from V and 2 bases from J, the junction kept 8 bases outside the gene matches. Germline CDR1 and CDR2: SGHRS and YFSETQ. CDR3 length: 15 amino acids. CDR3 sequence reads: CASSEFYRGAYEQYF. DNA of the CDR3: TGCGCCAGCAGCGAATTCTACAGGGGGGCCTACGAGCAGTACTTC.

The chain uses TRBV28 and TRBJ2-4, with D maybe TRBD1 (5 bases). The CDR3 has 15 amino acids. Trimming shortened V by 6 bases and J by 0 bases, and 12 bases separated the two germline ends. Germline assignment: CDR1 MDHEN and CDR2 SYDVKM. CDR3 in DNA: TGTGCCAGCAGCCGACAGTCGCTAGCCAAAAACATTCAGTACTTC. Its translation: CASSRQSLAKNIQYF.

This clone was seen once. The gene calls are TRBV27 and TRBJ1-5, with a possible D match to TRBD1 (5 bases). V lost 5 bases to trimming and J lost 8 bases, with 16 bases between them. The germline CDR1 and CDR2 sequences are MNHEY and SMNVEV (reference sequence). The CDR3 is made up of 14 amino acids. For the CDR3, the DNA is TGTGCCAGCAGTCGAAGGGACTCCCAGGAGCCCCAGCATTTT. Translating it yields CASSRRDSQEPQHF.

The chain's CDR3 is CASGSWTVATNEKLFF. The CDR3 DNA follows: TGTGCCTCTGGAAGCTGGACGGTCGCAACTAATGAAAAACTGTTTTTT. The rearrangement joins TRBV18 to TRBJ1-4; unclear D gene. This CDR3 spans 16 amino acids. Germline V CDR1 and CDR2: KGHSH, LQKENI. Trimming stripped 11 bases from V and 0 bases from J, with 19 bases between.